This T cell receptor delta chain emerged from a study of human gamma delta and Vdelta1 T cells. This clone has just a few counts. It may be a read error: a sequence one base away is much more abundant. The V gene lost 3 bases and the J gene lost 0 bases, with 41 bases spanning the gap. The CDR3 runs to 25 residues. CDR1 is TSWWSYY and CDR2 is QGS in the germline V gene. TCRdb re-called clones from the PCR reads using CATT. Of thousands of delta-chain clones in the sample, about 24% were seen once. Sequencing used naive CD27+ Vdelta1 gamma-delta T cells from blood. V and J are TRDV1 and TRDJ1; D could derive from TRDD1 or TRDD2 (6 bases each). The clonotype originates from a human donor in good health. The CDR3 DNA follows: TGTGCTCTTGGGGAGAATAGTCCCCTCTCCTACGTGTGGTACTGGAGGATGCTGTACACCGATAAACTCATCTTT. Translating it yields CALGENSPLSYVWYWRMLYTDKLIF.